This is a list of T cell receptor beta chains from one sample in a study of control samples from healthy donors and cancer patients. This table comes from immunoSEQ multiplex PCR, and its TCRdb copy is limited to in-frame clones, with some not included. The sample has under 450,000 clones, 75% to 95% seen once. Material for sequencing was PBMCs. Receptor source: a man between 40 and 49 years old with head and neck cancer. Each CDR3 is given with its conserved first and last residue. Fields, in order: J gene, clone size, D gene, V gene, CDR3 DNA, CDR3 protein. The D gene is left open where the match is weak. Clone size, where shown, is once, few, many, or a class for clones that have expanded.

>TRBJ2-3|.|.|TRBV11-2
TGTGCCAGCAGCCCCTCAGGGGCCCGGACAGATACGCAGTATTTT
CASSPSGARTDTQYF
>TRBJ2-6|.|.|TRBV28
TGTGCCAGCAGTTTTCAGGGTTCCGGGGCCAACGTCCTGACTTTC
CASSFQGSGANVLTF
>TRBJ2-2|.|.|TRBV11-2
TGTGCCAGCAGCTTAGTTTGGGCGACCGGGGAGCTGTTTTTT
CASSLVWATGELFF
>TRBJ2-7|.|.|TRBV6-5
TGTGCCAGCAGTTACTCGATTTTTGGGGAGCAGTACTTC
CASSYSIFGEQYF
>TRBJ1-2|.|TRBD1|TRBV5-1
TGCGCCAGCAGCTTGGCCGACGACAGGGTTGGGGGTTATGGCTACACCTTC
CASSLADDRVGGYGYTF
>TRBJ2-5|.|.|TRBV2
TGTGCCAGCAGTGATACGCCCCGGGGCAAAGAGACCCAGTACTTC
CASSDTPRGKETQYF
>TRBJ2-7|.|TRBD2|TRBV5-4
TGTGCCAGCAGCTTGTGGGCTAGCGGCTCCTACGAGCAGTACTTC
CASSLWASGSYEQYF
>TRBJ2-2|.|TRBD1|TRBV5-6
TGTGCCAGCAGCCTAGGACAGGGAGGGGAGCTGTTTTTT
CASSLGQGGELFF
>TRBJ2-4|.|TRBD1|TRBV7-9
TGTGCCAGCAGCAACGGGACAGGGGGCCAAAACATTCAGTACTTC
CASSNGTGGQNIQYF
>TRBJ1-2|.|.|TRBV24-1
TGTGCCACCAGTGATTCCGAGTACTATGGCTACACCTTC
CATSDSEYYGYTF
>TRBJ1-1|once|.|TRBV12-3/TRBV12-4
TGTGCCAGCAGTTTCCCGGGCACTGAAGCTTTCTTT
CASSFPGTEAFF
>TRBJ1-1|.|.|TRBV6-1
TGTGCCAGCAGTGAGGGGGAGGGCAGATTCCTAACCATGGAAGCTTTCTTT
CASSEGEGRFLTMEAFF
>TRBJ2-5|few|.|TRBV7-2
TGTGCCAGCAGCCCTCCTCAGAGTGCTAACCTCAAGACCCAGTACTTC
CASSPPQSANLKTQYF
>TRBJ2-5|.|TRBD2|TRBV5-1
TGCGCCAGCAGCTTGACTAGCGGTATAGAGACCCAGTACTTC
CASSLTSGIETQYF
>TRBJ2-1|.|TRBD2|TRBV10-3
TGTGCCATCAGTGAAAAGCGGGAGGTCTACAATGAGCAGTTCTTC
CAISEKREVYNEQFF
>TRBJ2-3|.|TRBD2|TRBV6-2/TRBV6-3
TGTGCCAGCAGTTACGTCGTTAGCGGGGGGTTTCGTTCTAGCACAGATACGCAGTATTTT
CASSYVVSGGFRSSTDTQYF
>TRBJ2-7|.|.|TRBV19
TGTGCCAGTAGTATCTGGGATTTTTCCCGAGGGGTCTCCGAGCAGTACTTC
CASSIWDFSRGVSEQYF
>TRBJ1-1|.|.|TRBV27
TGTGCCAGCAGCCGAAACACTGAAGCTTTCTTT
CASSRNTEAFF
>TRBJ2-5|.|.|TRBV19
TGTGCCAGTAGTTCTCTAGCGCTCGGAGAGACCCAGTACTTC
CASSSLALGETQYF
>TRBJ2-5|.|TRBD2|TRBV7-9
TGTGCCAGCAGCTCCTTGATAGCGGGGGGTGCAGAGACCCAGTACTTC
CASSSLIAGGAETQYF
>TRBJ1-2|.|.|TRBV19
TGTGCCAGTAGTATAGGGTTCGGAGACTATGGCTACACCTTC
CASSIGFGDYGYTF
>TRBJ2-7|.|TRBD1|TRBV19
TGTGCCAGTAGTTGGGACAGGGGAGTTCACTACGAGCAGTACTTC
CASSWDRGVHYEQYF
>TRBJ1-2|.|.|TRBV12-3/TRBV12-4
TGTGCCAGCAGTTTAAACGGCTATGGCTACACCTTC
CASSLNGYGYTF
>TRBJ2-1|once|TRBD1|TRBV5-1
TGCGCCAGCAGCTGGACAGGGGGCAATGAGCAGTTCTTC
CASSWTGGNEQFF
>TRBJ2-1|.|.|TRBV19
TGTGCCAGTAGTATAGGGGCGGTTGGGGAGCAGTTCTTC
CASSIGAVGEQFF
>TRBJ2-3|.|TRBD2|TRBV11-2
TGTGCCAGCAGCTTAGGCGCGGGAGGACGCACAGATACGCAGTATTTT
CASSLGAGGRTDTQYF
>TRBJ1-2|.|.|TRBV30
TGTGCCTGGATCCCCCCCGGGGATGGCTACACCTTC
CAWIPPGDGYTF
>TRBJ1-4|few|.|TRBV19
TGTGCCAGTAGTATGGGATTTACTAATGAAAAACTGTTTTTT
CASSMGFTNEKLFF
>TRBJ2-5|.|TRBD1|TRBV5-6
TGTGCCAGCAGCCCGACAGGGGCTGTCCAAGAGACCCAGTACTTC
CASSPTGAVQETQYF
>TRBJ2-7|few|.|TRBV9
TGTGCCAGCAGCGTCCTAGGGGGAGTGAACGAGCAGTACTTC
CASSVLGGVNEQYF
>TRBJ1-2|.|.|TRBV19
TGTGCCAGTTACACCCAGAACTATGGCTACACCTTC
CASYTQNYGYTF
>TRBJ1-4|.|.|TRBV20-1
TGCAGTGCTGGGGGGGAGGAAAAACTGTTTTTT
CSAGGEEKLFF
>TRBJ2-5|.|.|TRBV2
TGTGCCAGCACCTTGAACAGCGGGGAGACCCAGTACTTC
CASTLNSGETQYF
>TRBJ2-2|.|TRBD2|TRBV6-4
TGTGCCAGCAGCGCCCTAGCGGGGGTTGGCACCGGGGAGCTGTTTTTT
CASSALAGVGTGELFF
>TRBJ2-7|few|TRBD1|TRBV7-2
TGTGCCAGCAGCATCGGACAGGGGACGGGCGAGCAGTACTTC
CASSIGQGTGEQYF
>TRBJ2-7|once|TRBD1|TRBV7-3
TGTGCCAGCAGCCGAGGGACAGACTACGAGCAGTACTTC
CASSRGTDYEQYF
>TRBJ1-5|.|TRBD1|TRBV5-8
TGTGCCAGCAGCTGGAGGACAGGGGGTGCGGGCAATCAGCCCCAGCATTTT
CASSWRTGGAGNQPQHF
>TRBJ2-7|.|.|TRBV9
TGTGCCAGCAGCGTAGACCTGGGCTCCTACGAGCAGTACTTC
CASSVDLGSYEQYF
>TRBJ2-1|.|.|TRBV3-1/TRBV3-2
TGTGCCAGCAGCCAAAGGTCGATGGGGGGCTTCCCCTACAATGAGCAGTTCTTC
CASSQRSMGGFPYNEQFF
>TRBJ1-5|.|.|TRBV19
TGTGCCAGTAAGAGAGGCACAGGGCAAGGGGGCAATCAGCCCCAGCATTTT
CASKRGTGQGGNQPQHF
>TRBJ1-5|.|.|TRBV19
TGTGCCAGTAGTATGGGGGGAGTCGGCAATCAGCCCCAGCATTTT
CASSMGGVGNQPQHF
>TRBJ2-7|.|TRBD1|TRBV30
TGTGCCTGGAGTGTACGCAGGACAGGGGCCCACGAGCAGTACTTC
CAWSVRRTGAHEQYF